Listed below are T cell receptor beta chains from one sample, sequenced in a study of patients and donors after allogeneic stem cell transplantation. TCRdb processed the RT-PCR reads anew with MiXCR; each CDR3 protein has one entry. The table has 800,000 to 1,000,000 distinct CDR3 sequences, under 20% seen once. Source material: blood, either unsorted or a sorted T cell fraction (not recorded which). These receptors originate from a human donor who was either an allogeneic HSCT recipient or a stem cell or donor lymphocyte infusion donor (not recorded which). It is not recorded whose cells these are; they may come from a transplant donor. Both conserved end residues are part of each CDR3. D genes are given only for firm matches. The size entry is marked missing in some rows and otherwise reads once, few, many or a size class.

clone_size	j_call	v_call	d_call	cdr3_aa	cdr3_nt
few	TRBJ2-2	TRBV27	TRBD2	CASGSAGGSTGELFF	TGTGCCAGCGGTTCAGCGGGAGGGAGCACCGGGGAGCTGTTTTTT
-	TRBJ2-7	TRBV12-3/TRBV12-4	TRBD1	CAGSSGTGSYEQYF	TGTGCCGGCAGTTCGGGGACAGGGAGCTACGAGCAGTACTTC
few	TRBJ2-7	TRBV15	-	CATSIKVFYEQYF	TGTGCCACCAGCATCAAAGTTTTTTACGAGCAGTACTTC
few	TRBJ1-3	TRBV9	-	CASSVASPPGSYSGNTIYF	TGTGCCAGCAGCGTAGCTAGTCCCCCCGGCAGTTACTCTGGAAACACCATATATTTT
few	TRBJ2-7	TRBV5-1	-	CASSHLDEQYF	TGCGCCAGCAGCCATTTAGACGAGCAGTACTTC
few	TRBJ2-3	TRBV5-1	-	CASSWIGTDTQYF	TGCGCCAGCAGCTGGATCGGCACAGATACGCAGTATTTT
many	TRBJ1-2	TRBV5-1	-	CASSLDQYGYTF	TGCGCCAGCAGCTTGGATCAGTATGGCTACACCTTC
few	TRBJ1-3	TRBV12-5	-	CASGLVEGSDTIYF	TGTGCTAGTGGTTTGGTGGAGGGGAGTGACACCATATATTTT
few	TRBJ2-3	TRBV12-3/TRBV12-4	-	CASATGLTDTQYF	TGTGCCAGTGCTACGGGGCTCACAGATACGCAGTATTTT
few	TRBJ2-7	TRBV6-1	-	CASSDIATQGSYEQYF	TGTGCCAGCAGTGATATAGCGACCCAGGGCTCCTACGAGCAGTACTTC
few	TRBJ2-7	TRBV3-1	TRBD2	CASSQDSGRVSYEQYF	TGTGCCAGCAGCCAAGATAGCGGGAGGGTCTCCTACGAGCAGTACTTC
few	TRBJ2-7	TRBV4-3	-	CASSQDWGGVSYEQYF	TGCGCCAGCAGCCAAGACTGGGGAGGAGTTTCCTACGAGCAGTACTTC
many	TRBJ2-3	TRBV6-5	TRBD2	CASSYLAGGTDTQYF	TGTGCCAGCAGTTATCTAGCGGGGGGCACAGATACGCAGTATTTT
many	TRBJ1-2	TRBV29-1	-	CSVGKEGYTF	TGCAGCGTTGGGAAGGAAGGCTACACCTTC
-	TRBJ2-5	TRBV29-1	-	CSVEILGGETQYF	TGCAGCGTTGAAATCCTAGGGGGGGAGACCCAGTACTTC
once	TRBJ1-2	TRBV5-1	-	CASSSRRGYGYTF	TGCGCCAGCAGCTCGAGGCGCGGCTATGGCTACACCTTC
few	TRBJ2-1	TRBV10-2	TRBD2	CASSYQPSGGENEQFF	TGCGCCAGCAGCTACCAACCTAGCGGGGGGGAGAATGAGCAGTTCTTC
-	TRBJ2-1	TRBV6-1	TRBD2	CATKRGLADNEQFF	TGTGCCACCAAAAGGGGACTAGCAGACAATGAGCAGTTCTTC
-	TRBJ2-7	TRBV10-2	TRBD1	CASSEFLRGQGTYEQYF	TGCGCCAGCAGTGAGTTCCTAAGGGGGCAGGGAACCTACGAGCAGTACTTC
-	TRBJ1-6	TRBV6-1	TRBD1	CASRSDRGSTSTYNSPLHF	TGTGCCAGCAGGTCCGACAGGGGAAGTACGAGCACCTATAATTCACCCCTCCACTTT
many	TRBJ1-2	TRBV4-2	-	CASSQEGSNYGYTF	TGTGCCAGCAGCCAAGAGGGCAGCAACTATGGCTACACCTTC
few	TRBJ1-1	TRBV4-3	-	CASSQVQVPNTEAFF	TGCGCCAGCAGCCAAGTACAAGTGCCGAACACTGAAGCTTTCTTT
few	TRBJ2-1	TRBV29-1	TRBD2	CSGEDGTSFEQFF	TGCAGCGGTGAAGATGGGACTAGTTTTGAGCAGTTCTTC
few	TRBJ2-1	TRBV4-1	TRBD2	CASSGAGLYNEQFF	TGCGCCAGCAGCGGAGCGGGGTTGTACAATGAGCAGTTCTTC
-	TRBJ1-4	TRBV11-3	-	CASTSTGEKLFF	TGTGCCAGCACCAGTACGGGAGAAAAACTGTTTTTT
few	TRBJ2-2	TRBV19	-	CASITVGGTGELFF	TGTGCCAGTATCACCGTTGGGGGGACCGGGGAGCTGTTTTTT
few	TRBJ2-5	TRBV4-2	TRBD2	CASSPGLAGGQYF	TGTGCCAGCAGCCCCGGACTAGCGGGAGGGCAGTACTTC
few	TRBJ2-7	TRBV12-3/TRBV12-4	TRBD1	CASTSYGDRGENYEQYF	TGTGCCAGCACCTCGTACGGGGACAGGGGGGAAAACTACGAGCAGTACTTC
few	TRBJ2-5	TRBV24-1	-	CATSDLQGQTDQETQYF	TGTGCCACCAGTGATTTGCAAGGGCAAACAGACCAAGAGACCCAGTACTTC
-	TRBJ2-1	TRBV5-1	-	CASSLDSPYNEQFF	TGCGCCAGCAGCTTGGATTCGCCATACAATGAGCAGTTCTTC
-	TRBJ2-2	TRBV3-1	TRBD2	CASSQGGGRATGELFF	TGTGCCAGCAGCCAAGGAGGCGGGAGGGCCACCGGGGAGCTGTTTTTT
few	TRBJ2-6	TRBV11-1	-	CASSPVGRSNSGANVLTF	TGTGCCAGCAGCCCAGTTGGCAGAAGTAACTCTGGGGCCAACGTCCTGACTTTC